The 29 T cell receptor beta chains listed next were all sequenced from one sample in a study of blood T cell repertoires in COVID-19. The repertoire was sequenced with immunoSEQ multiplex PCR; TCRdb's copy has only in-frame clones and lacks some. Here the sample spans 52,000 or so clones, about 88% being singletons. Specimen: peripheral blood. The receptors were gathered from a man between 65 and 85 years old with active COVID-19.

This clone was found a few times. The chain combines TRBV2 with TRBJ2-3, with 8 bases fitting TRBD2. The CDR3 is 16 amino acids. The germline V gene encodes CDR1 SNHLY and CDR2 FYNNEI. V lost 4 bases to trimming and J lost 0 bases; unmatched junction nucleotides: 6. The CDR3 spells CASSGRGAFSTDTQYF. In DNA, the CDR3 is TGTGCCAGCAGTGGGCGGGGGGCTTTTAGCACAGATACGCAGTATTTT.

The CDR3 region has the DNA TGTGCCAGCAGTTTAAAGCGGGAGATGTGGAATGAGCAGTTCTTC. Translating gives CASSLKREMWNEQFF. V and J are TRBV27 and TRBJ2-1, with TRBD2 matching over 8 bases. The CDR3 length is 15 residues. CDR1 is MNHEY, CDR2 SMNVEV, per germline (reference sequence). Trimming took 2 bases from V and 7 from J; bases not matched to a gene: 7.

This clone was observed a few times. Other DNA sequences within the sample encode an identical CDR3. V usage is TRBV11-3 and J usage is TRBJ1-1; D unclear. The CDR3 has 13 amino acids. Germline loops: CDR1 SGHNT, CDR2 YENEEA. Deletions cut 1 base from V and 4 bases from J, with 7 bases between. Written as DNA, the CDR3 is TGTGCCAGCAGCTTAGGCCCAGGCACTGAAGCTTTCTTT. It encodes CASSLGPGTEAFF.

The rearrangement links TRBV5-8 to TRBJ2-2; D is uncertain. Germline CDR1 is SGHTS and CDR2 is YDEGEE. This CDR3 is 14 amino acids long. V was clipped by 3 bases and J by 3 bases, with 9 bases between them. CDR3 bases: TGTGCCAGCAGCTGGGCACTTGACACCGGGGAGCTGTTTTTT. Translation gives CASSWALDTGELFF.

The V call is TRBV7-3, the J call TRBJ2-6; weak D call: TRBD1 (5 bases). Germline values: CDR1 SGHTA, CDR2 FQGTGA. This CDR3 comprises 16 residues. Deletions cut 0 bases from V and 4 bases from J, with 10 bases between. The CDR3 is CASSLTAGLGANVLTF. CDR3 in DNA: TGTGCCAGCAGCTTAACGGCAGGGCTAGGGGCCAACGTCCTGACTTTC.

A single count supports this clone. V usage is TRBV5-4 and J usage is TRBJ2-7; D might be TRBD2 (6 bases). CDR1 is SGHNT, CDR2 YYREEE, per germline (reference sequence). CDR3 length: 13 amino acids. Trimming removed 7 bases at V and 3 bases at J, with 14 bases between. CDR3 bases: TGTGCCAGCCGCAATAGCGGCGACTACGAGCAGTACTTC. Translating it yields CASRNSGDYEQYF.

The gene calls are TRBV5-1 and TRBJ1-2; 8 bases agree with TRBD1. Germline CDR1 and CDR2: SGHRS and YFSETQ. This CDR3 is built from 14 residues. The ends lost 2 bases at V and 8 bases at J; junction bases unmatched: 8. The CDR3 sequence: CASSFGDRTDGYTF. As DNA, the CDR3 is TGCGCCAGCAGCTTCGGGGACAGGACCGACGGCTACACCTTC.

The chain links TRBV24-1 to TRBJ2-5, with 8 bases identical to TRBD1. J lost 1 base, V lost 8 bases, and 11 bases had no gene match. The length of the CDR3 is 16 residues. Germline V gives CDR1 KGHDR, CDR2 SFDVKD. CDR3 residues: CATNQKDRVLQETQYF. The CDR3 DNA reads as TGTGCCACCAATCAGAAGGACAGGGTTCTCCAAGAGACCCAGTACTTC.

The gene calls are TRBV5-4 and TRBJ2-5; TRBD1 aligns across 7 bases. The CDR3 sequence is 13 residues long. V lost 4 bases to trimming and J lost 4 bases; unmatched junction nucleotides: 4. Germline loops: CDR1 SGHNT, CDR2 YYREEE (reference sequence). The CDR3 reads CASSVGQRETQYF. DNA of the CDR3: TGTGCCAGCAGCGTGGGACAGCGAGAGACCCAGTACTTC.

This chain links TRBV13 with TRBJ2-7, with 8 bases that match TRBD2. CDR1 and CDR2 (germline): PRHDT, FYEKMQ (reference sequence). V lost 5 bases and J lost 0; bases outside the gene matches: 3. This CDR3 comprises 14 residues. CDR3 sequence (DNA): TGTGCCAGCAGCGATAGCGGGACCTCCTACGAGCAGTACTTC. Residues: CASSDSGTSYEQYF.

The V gene is TRBV6-5, the J gene TRBJ1-2, with 10 bases lining up with TRBD1. This CDR3 is 14 amino acids long. The germline gives CDR1 MNHEY, CDR2 SVGAGI. J gave up 3 bases and V 8 bases, and 6 bases lay outside the gene matches. The CDR3 coding sequence is TGTGCCAGCTACGACAGGGGGCGGGACTATGGCTACACCTTC. This translates into CASYDRGRDYGYTF.

This sequence joins TRBV7-8 and TRBJ2-3, with D perhaps matching TRBD2 (6 bases). The CDR3 consists of 15 residues. The V end lost 3 bases, the J end lost 0 bases, and 10 bases lay between the germline ends. CDR1 SGHVS and CDR2 FQNEAQ come from the germline V gene. CDR3 protein: CASSFLAGSTDTQYF. The CDR3, as DNA: TGTGCCAGCAGCTTTCTTGCGGGAAGCACAGATACGCAGTATTTT.

The chain combines TRBV19 with TRBJ1-1; 8 nucleotides match TRBD1. V dropped 3 bases and J dropped 4; count of bases not matched to a gene: 4. Germline V lookup: CDR1 LNHDA, CDR2 SQIVND (reference sequence). CDR3 length: 14 amino acids. CDR3 DNA: TGTGCCAGTAGTATCCCAGGGGGCCTCACTGAAGCTTTCTTT. It codes for CASSIPGGLTEAFF.

V gene TRBV7-2 combines with J gene TRBJ2-2; D uncertain. Germline CDR1 SGHTA, CDR2 FQGNSA. CDR3 length: 14 amino acids. The ends were cut back, 2 bases at V and 5 bases at J, with 9 bases in the middle. CDR3 in amino acids: CASSLSFRTGELFF. DNA for the CDR3: TGTGCCAGCAGCTTAAGTTTCCGGACCGGGGAGCTGTTTTTT.

This clone was seen a handful of times. The V gene is TRBV7-9, the J gene TRBJ1-4; 7 nucleotides match TRBD1. Germline V gene sequence: CDR1 SEHNR, CDR2 FQNEAQ (reference sequence). The junction had 2 bases not matched to a gene; V was cut back by 0 bases and J by 7 bases. The CDR3 loop spans 14 amino acids. The CDR3 sequence is CASSLARGSEKLFF. The CDR3 nucleotides are TGTGCCAGCAGCTTAGCCAGGGGGAGTGAAAAACTGTTTTTT.

The genes are TRBV29-1 and TRBJ1-2, with no clear D. Germline CDR1 is SQVTM and CDR2 is ANQGSEA. Trimming stripped 3 bases from V and 5 bases from J, with 13 bases between. This CDR3 region has 13 residues. CDR3 in DNA: TGCAGCGTTGATGTGTCCCAGACTTATGGCTACACCTTC. It is translated as CSVDVSQTYGYTF.

The chain has TRBV4-3 and TRBJ2-5; 10 bases are a match to TRBD2. The CDR3 extends over 16 amino acids. Germline assignment: CDR1 LGHNA and CDR2 YSLEER. Unmatched junction bases numbered 7, after V lost 0 bases and J lost 6 bases. CDR3 protein: CASSQDEREGQKTQYF. The CDR3, as DNA: TGCGCCAGCAGCCAAGATGAGCGGGAGGGCCAGAAGACCCAGTACTTC.

On this clone itself: Additional DNA sequences in this sample encode the identical CDR3. J is TRBJ2-1 and V is TRBV7-9; 8 bases fit TRBD2. The CDR3 is 16 amino acids. Unmatched junction bases numbered 6, after V lost 2 bases and J lost 3 bases. Germline V gives CDR1 SEHNR, CDR2 FQNEAQ (reference sequence). In DNA form, the CDR3 reads TGTGCCAGCAGCTTATCCTTAGCGGGGAGCTACAATGAGCAGTTCTTC. Residues: CASSLSLAGSYNEQFF.

V and J are TRBV7-8 and TRBJ2-2; 8 nucleotides align to TRBD2. The CDR3 is made up of 16 amino acids. Germline V gene lookup returns CDR1 SGHVS and CDR2 FQNEAQ. Trimming at V came to 5 bases and at J to 5 bases, leaving 10 bases not matched to a gene. CDR3 DNA sequence: TGTGCCAGCAGCCGAGCCGGGACTAGAGGGACCGGGGAGCTGTTTTTT. Amino acids: CASSRAGTRGTGELFF.

The genes are TRBV5-1 and TRBJ2-7; maybe TRBD1 (6 bases). The V and J ends lost 4 bases and 0 bases respectively, with 17 bases between them. Germline CDR1 and CDR2: SGHRS and YFSETQ. CDR3 length: 16 amino acids. The CDR3 DNA reads as TGCGCCAGCAGCCCGAGGGCAGGGGCCTACTCCTACGAGCAGTACTTC. Its translation is CASSPRAGAYSYEQYF.

This sequence joins TRBV19 and TRBJ2-3, with TRBD1 identical over 9 bases. V lost 7 bases to trimming and J lost 14 bases; unmatched junction nucleotides: 16. Germline CDR1 is LNHDA and CDR2 is SQIVND (reference sequence). There are 14 residues in the CDR3. CDR3 DNA sequence: TGTGCCAGTATCCCAGCGGGTAGGGGACAGGGTCCGTATTTT. The encoded protein is CASIPAGRGQGPYF.

The genes are TRBV6-2 or TRBV6-3 and TRBJ2-1; 8 positions match TRBD2. Germline V gives CDR1 MNHEY, CDR2 SVGEGT. CDR3 length: 13 residues. With 5 bases clipped from V and 9 bases from J, the junction kept 6 bases outside the gene matches. Here the CDR3 reads CASSLGRAGEQFF. DNA of the CDR3: TGTGCCAGCAGTCTCGGGAGGGCTGGTGAGCAGTTCTTC.

This rearrangement joins TRBV14 to TRBJ1-4; D not certain. The CDR3 runs 14 residues. From germline, CDR1 is SGHDN and CDR2 FVKESK. The ends were cut back, 5 bases at V and 7 bases at J, with 14 bases in the middle. The chain's CDR3 is CASSGIENREKLFF. CDR3 DNA sequence: TGTGCCAGCAGCGGTATTGAGAACCGTGAAAAACTGTTTTTT.

This clone has just a few counts. The gene calls are TRBV10-3 and TRBJ2-7; tentatively, D is TRBD2 (6 bases). This CDR3 spans 12 amino acids. CDR1 and CDR2 from the germline V gene are ENHRY and SYGVKD. V gave up 3 bases and J gave up 6 bases, with 9 bases separating them. The chain's CDR3 is CAISDSRGEQYF. The CDR3 DNA is TGTGCCATCAGTGACTCGCGGGGCGAGCAGTACTTC.

The chain recombines TRBV24-1 with TRBJ2-1; TRBD2 aligns across 7 bases. CDR3 length: 14 residues. Germline CDR1 KGHDR, CDR2 SFDVKD. V dropped 5 bases and J dropped 8; count of bases not matched to a gene: 8. CDR3 in DNA: TGTGCCACCAGTGTCGGGGGGAATAGGGATGAGCAGTTCTTC. Its protein is CATSVGGNRDEQFF.

The sample holds a few counts of this clone. The chain employs TRBV27 and TRBJ2-1; 9 bases agree with TRBD2. Trimming took 6 bases from V and 4 from J; bases not matched to a gene: 1. Germline V CDR1 and CDR2: MNHEY, SMNVEV (reference sequence). CDR3 length: 13 residues. Here the CDR3 reads CASRTSGYNEQFF. The CDR3 region has the DNA TGTGCCAGCAGGACTAGCGGATACAATGAGCAGTTCTTC.

V usage is TRBV5-1 and J usage is TRBJ2-3; 8 bases are shared with TRBD2. Per the germline V gene, CDR1 is SGHRS and CDR2 is YFSETQ. V lost 4 bases, J lost 5 bases, and 9 bases stayed unmatched. This CDR3 is built from 15 residues. The DNA for the CDR3 is TGCGCCAGCAGCCGGGAGGGACCGAGGGGAGATACGCAGTATTTT. Protein: CASSREGPRGDTQYF. Complete variable domain (other parts from reference TRBV5-1 and TRBJ2-3): KAGVTQTPRYLIKTRGQQVTLSCSPISGHRSVSWYQQTPGQGLQFLFEYFSETQRNKGNFPGRFSGRQFSNSRSEMNVSTLELGDSALYLCASSREGPRGDTQYFGPGTRLTVL.

This chain joins TRBV19 and TRBJ2-5, with D perhaps TRBD1 (7 bases). Germline CDR1 LNHDA, CDR2 SQIVND (reference sequence). The CDR3 spans 15 residues. Trimming pared 6 bases from V and 3 bases from J, leaving 17 bases between. Here the CDR3 reads CASRGGQAGEETQYF. The CDR3 bases are TGTGCCAGTAGGGGAGGACAGGCCGGGGAAGAGACCCAGTACTTC.

V gene TRBV4-2 combines with J gene TRBJ2-5; D possibly corresponds to TRBD2 (5 bases). Trimming stripped 4 bases from V and 5 bases from J, with 14 bases between. The CDR3 totals 14 residues. Germline V gene sequence: CDR1 LGHNA, CDR2 YNFKEQ. This CDR3 reads CASSPLGVLETQYF. CDR3 bases: TGTGCCAGCAGCCCCCTCGGGGTCTTGGAGACCCAGTACTTC.